The entry below gives a single TCR beta chain sequence along with its context. The antigen it recognizes is unknown. Just one base apart from a much larger clone, this may be a read error. These data come from a study of blood T cells in healthy people across ages (dated by TCRdb to between 2014 and 2016). General notes on the study: In model experiments, roughly one uniquely barcoded TCR beta cDNA molecule per two T cells was captured by template switching. Age-related changes in TCR beta repertoire diversity were measured in the study by deep sequencing normalized with unique cDNA molecular identifiers. The donors were divided into four age groups: young (average approximately 17 years), middle-aged (almost 40), aged (around 67) and long-lived (roughly 88). To avoid experimental bias, donors of different ages were spread randomly across the sequencing lanes. Two additional independent replicas of 1 million unique cDNA reads from the same blood draw were analyzed for two donors (one aged 18 to 30 and one aged 80 or older). Points the paper makes about the study in general: There was a strong correlation between observed TCR beta diversity and the percentage of naive T cells measured by flow cytometry. Because profiling used bulk unsorted PBMCs, naive and antigen-experienced compartments could not be compared conclusively. The CMV infection status of donors was not known, potentially confounding age-related changes in expanded clonotypes. Observed TCR beta diversity per million T cells fell roughly linearly with age, and a significant reduction was already apparent by age roughly 40. Estimates of total diversity based on one million sequenced T cells were regarded as lower bounds and as underestimates. Compared with the aged group, the long-lived group had more naive CD4+ T cells, fewer expanded clones and increased TCR diversity, a pattern suggesting age selection.

Inclusive of the bounding cysteine and phenylalanine, the CDR3 is 15 residues long. The only DNA kept is the CDR3, 45 bases in frame from the first base. Per the germline V gene, SGHTA is the CDR1 and FQGNSA is the CDR2. The donors were a few dozen Caucasian individuals from Russia, aged 6 to 90 years, who were systemically healthy. Each donor gave about 9.8 milliliters of peripheral blood, drawn into EDTA-treated Vacutainer tubes. Ficoll-Paque density-gradient centrifugation was used to isolate PBMCs, with at least 7 million obtained per sample. Total RNA, at least 6 micrograms per sample, was extracted from PBMCs with Trizol reagent. The percentages of naive CD45RAhigh/CD27high T cells were determined by flow cytometry on a PBMC aliquot from every donor. The library was generated by 5' RACE. These reads were obtained on an Illumina HiSeq 2500. A second PCR of 7 to 11 cycles was performed with a sample-barcoded 5' primer and a J-beta primer mix. A unique molecular identifier was introduced onto each TCR beta cDNA molecule by a template-switch 5' adaptor carrying 12 random nucleotides. At least 2.5 million CDR3-containing paired-end reads were obtained from each sample. First-strand cDNA synthesis was performed from all RNA using the Mint cDNA synthesis kit, with priming by a TRBC-specific oligonucleotide. Following uracil-DNA glycosylase treatment, a first 18-cycle PCR with universal primers M1SS and BC2_uni_R was performed on all cDNA. In the authors' own workflow: For normalization, 1 million high-quality reads, each with a distinct molecular identifier, were randomly selected from each sample. Reads sharing molecular identifiers were discarded rather than binned into consensus sequences. MiTCR, set to a Q25 quality threshold and the strictest error-elimination algorithm, was used for CDR3 identification, clonotype clustering and error correction. A nonparametric unseen species model using Euler transformation provided a lower-bound estimate of total TCR beta diversity. TCRdb handled the public reads itself, with Q25 trimming in fastp and clone calling in MiXCR, and kept productive beta chains. Identical CDR3 proteins give one entry, which carries the most common genes and DNA. It is TCRdb's table, rather than the study itself, that gives the V and J calls and clone size. This sample gives almost 800,000 distinct CDR3 sequences in total; nearly 60% of them show up just once. The top ten clones comprise approximately 20% of the sample.

Here the chain combines TRBV7-2 and TRBJ2-1; the D segment could be TRBD2, given 5 matching bases. Sequenced material: blood. This receptor was taken from a man aged 25 to 40 in good health. The DNA sequence is as follows: TGTGCCAGCAGCTCCCGAGGGAGCTCCTACAATGAGCGGTTCTTC. The encoded protein is CASSSRGSSYNERFF.